This T cell receptor (beta chain) was sequenced for a study of blood T cells in healthy people across ages. A second PCR, run for roughly 7 to 12 cycles, used a sample-barcoded 5' primer plus a J-beta primer mix. TCRdb fed the 5' RACE reads into MiXCR, producing one record per CDR3 protein. The sample carries about 750,000 distinct CDR3 sequences, approximately 53% recorded once. V gave up 0 bases and J gave up 8 bases, with 7 bases separating them. There are 12 residues in the CDR3. Source material: blood. This chain links TRBV12-3 or TRBV12-4 with TRBJ1-2; D is uncertain. This clonotype was obtained from a man older than 75 in good health. Here the CDR3 reads CASSLAREGYTF. Here the CDR3 DNA reads TGTGCCAGCAGTTTAGCGAGAGAAGGCTACACCTTC.